The clone carrying this TCR beta chain was seen a handful of times. Preparing the TCRbeta library involved the use of unique molecular identifiers. Using its own MiXCR run on the PCR reads, TCRdb lists one record per CDR3 protein. Of approximately 350,000 distinct CDR3 sequences listed, approximately 10% are singletons. This sample stems from a study of T-cell reconstitution after alpha-beta-depleted transplantation in children. The CDR3 totals 14 residues. The ends lost 2 bases at V and 2 bases at J; junction bases unmatched: 3. Sample: PBMCs from the stem cell graft donor, taken from the stem cell graft. This TCR was recovered from a human donor who donated a stem cell graft to a child with acute lymphoblastic leukemia. The chain employs TRBV12-3 or TRBV12-4 and TRBJ2-7, with TRBD2 matching over 7 bases. The CDR3 region has the DNA TGTGCCAGCAGTTTAAGCGGGATTCCCTACGAGCAGTACTTC. It encodes CASSLSGIPYEQYF.